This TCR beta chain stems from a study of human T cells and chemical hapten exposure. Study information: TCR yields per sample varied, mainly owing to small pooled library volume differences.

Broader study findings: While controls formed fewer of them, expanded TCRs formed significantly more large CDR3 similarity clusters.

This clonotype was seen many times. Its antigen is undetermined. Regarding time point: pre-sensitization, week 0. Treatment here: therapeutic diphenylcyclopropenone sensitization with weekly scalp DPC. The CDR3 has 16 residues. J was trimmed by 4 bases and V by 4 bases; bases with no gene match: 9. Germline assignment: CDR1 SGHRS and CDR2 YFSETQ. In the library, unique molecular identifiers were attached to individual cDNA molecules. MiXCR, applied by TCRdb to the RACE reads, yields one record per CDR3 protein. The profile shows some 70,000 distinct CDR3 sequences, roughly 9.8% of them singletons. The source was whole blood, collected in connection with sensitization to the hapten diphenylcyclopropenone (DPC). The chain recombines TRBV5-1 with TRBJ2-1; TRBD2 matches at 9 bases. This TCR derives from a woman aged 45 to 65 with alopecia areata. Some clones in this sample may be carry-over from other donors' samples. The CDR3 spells CASSHDSGLAYNEQFF. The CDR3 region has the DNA TGCGCCAGCAGCCACGACTCCGGACTAGCGTACAATGAGCAGTTCTTC.